This T cell receptor (beta chain) was sequenced for a study of blood T cell repertoires in COVID-19. Turning to the study itself: Specimens from acute and convalescent COVID-19 originated in the United States, Italy and Spain. The analysed material was cDNA or gDNA that came from T cells, B-cell-depleted T cells, or PBMCs.

CDR1 and CDR2 from the germline V gene are SEHNR and FQNEAQ (reference sequence). Trimming stripped 3 bases from V and 2 bases from J, with 13 bases between. The CDR3 is made up of 15 amino acids. Per the study methods: Scientists estimated how many nucleated cells there were by amplifying reference gene primers. Produced via immunoSEQ multiplex PCR; TCRdb's table is partial and in-frame only. V, J and clone size derive from that table, while D and trimming were established from the DNA sequence. Of about 80,000 clones detected, over 75% appear once; the ten largest clones hold more than 10%. The TCR comes from a man older than 75 with acute or convalescent COVID-19. The specimen sequenced was peripheral blood. The chain couples TRBV7-9 to TRBJ1-1; no definite D call. The CDR3 loop reads CASSFAVGGNTEAFF. The CDR3 DNA reads as TGTGCCAGCAGCTTCGCCGTTGGAGGCAACACTGAAGCTTTCTTT.